Below, one T cell receptor (beta chain) is given with its context. The sample comes from a study of blood T cell repertoires in COVID-19. Assay: immunoSEQ multiplex PCR; the TCRdb copy retains only in-frame clones and omits some. The data hold about 59,000 clones, with less than 80% observed a single time. Germline CDR1 and CDR2: SGHVS and FQNEAQ. Trimming cost V 1 base and J 0 bases; bases outside gene matches: 6. The CDR3 length is 17 residues. The receptor was isolated from a man aged 60-69 years with acute or convalescent COVID-19. The V gene is TRBV7-8, the J gene TRBJ2-7; TRBD2 aligns across 10 bases. The source material was peripheral blood. CDR3 protein: CASSLVGGLAVSYEQYF. Written as DNA, the CDR3 is TGTGCCAGCAGCTTAGTAGGTGGACTAGCGGTCTCCTACGAGCAGTACTTC.